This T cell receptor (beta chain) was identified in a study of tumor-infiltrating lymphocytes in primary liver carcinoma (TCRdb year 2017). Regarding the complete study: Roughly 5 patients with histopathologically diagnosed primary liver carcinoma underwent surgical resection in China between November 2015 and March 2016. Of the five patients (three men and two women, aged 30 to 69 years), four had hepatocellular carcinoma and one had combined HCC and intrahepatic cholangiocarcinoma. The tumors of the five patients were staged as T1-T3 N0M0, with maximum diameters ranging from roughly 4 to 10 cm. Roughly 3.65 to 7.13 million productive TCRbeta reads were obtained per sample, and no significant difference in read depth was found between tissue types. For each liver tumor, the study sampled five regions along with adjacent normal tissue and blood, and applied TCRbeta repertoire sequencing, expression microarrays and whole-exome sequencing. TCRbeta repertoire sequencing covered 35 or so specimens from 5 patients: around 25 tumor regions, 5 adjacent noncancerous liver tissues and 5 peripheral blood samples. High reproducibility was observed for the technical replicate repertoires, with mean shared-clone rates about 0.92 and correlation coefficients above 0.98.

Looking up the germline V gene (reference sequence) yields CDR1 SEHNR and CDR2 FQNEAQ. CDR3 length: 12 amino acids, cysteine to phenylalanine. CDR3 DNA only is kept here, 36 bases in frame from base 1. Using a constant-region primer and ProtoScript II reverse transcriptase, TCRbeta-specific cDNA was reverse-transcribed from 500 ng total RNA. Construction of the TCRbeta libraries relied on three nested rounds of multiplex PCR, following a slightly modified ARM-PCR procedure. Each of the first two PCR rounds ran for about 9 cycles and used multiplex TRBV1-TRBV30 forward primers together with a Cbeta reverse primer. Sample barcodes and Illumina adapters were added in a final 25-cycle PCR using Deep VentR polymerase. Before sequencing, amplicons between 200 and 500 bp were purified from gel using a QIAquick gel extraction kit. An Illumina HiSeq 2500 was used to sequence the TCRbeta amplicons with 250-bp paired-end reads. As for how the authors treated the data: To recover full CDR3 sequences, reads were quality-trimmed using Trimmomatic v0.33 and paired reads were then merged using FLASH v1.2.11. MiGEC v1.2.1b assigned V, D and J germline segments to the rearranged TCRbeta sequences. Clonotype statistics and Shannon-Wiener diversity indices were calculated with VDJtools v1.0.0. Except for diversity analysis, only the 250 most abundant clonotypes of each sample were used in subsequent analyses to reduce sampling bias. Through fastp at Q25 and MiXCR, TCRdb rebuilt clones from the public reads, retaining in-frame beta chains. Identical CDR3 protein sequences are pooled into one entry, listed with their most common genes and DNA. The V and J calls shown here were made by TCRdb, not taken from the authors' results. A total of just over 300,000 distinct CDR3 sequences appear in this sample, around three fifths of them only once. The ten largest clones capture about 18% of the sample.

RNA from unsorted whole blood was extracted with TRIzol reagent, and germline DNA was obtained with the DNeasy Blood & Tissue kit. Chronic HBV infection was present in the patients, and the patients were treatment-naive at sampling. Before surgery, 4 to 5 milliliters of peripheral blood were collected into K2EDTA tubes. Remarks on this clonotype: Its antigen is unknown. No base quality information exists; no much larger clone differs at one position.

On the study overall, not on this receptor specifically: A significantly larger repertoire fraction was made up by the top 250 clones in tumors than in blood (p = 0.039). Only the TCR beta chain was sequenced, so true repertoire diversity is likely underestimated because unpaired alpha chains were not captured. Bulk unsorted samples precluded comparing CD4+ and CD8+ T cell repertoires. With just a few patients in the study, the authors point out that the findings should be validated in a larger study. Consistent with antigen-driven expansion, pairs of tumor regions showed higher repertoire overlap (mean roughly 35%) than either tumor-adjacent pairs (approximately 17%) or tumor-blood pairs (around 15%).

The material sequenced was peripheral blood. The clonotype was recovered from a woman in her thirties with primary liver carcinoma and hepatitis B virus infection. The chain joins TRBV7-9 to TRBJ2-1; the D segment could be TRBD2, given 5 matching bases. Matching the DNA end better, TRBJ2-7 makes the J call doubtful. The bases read TGTGCCAGCAGCTTAGCGGAGGTTGGGCAGTACTTC. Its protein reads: CASSLAEVGQYF.